These 8 T cell receptor delta chains were all obtained from the same sample, sequenced in a study of delta chain sequences of gamma delta T cells. TCRdb fed the 5' RACE reads into CATT to redo clone calling. The profile shows 900 to 1,000 delta-chain clones, about a sixth of them singletons. Sequences were obtained from either unsorted cells or a sorted T cell fraction (not recorded which). Every receptor here comes from a human donor in good health.

This clone was counted a few times. A far more abundant clone sits one base away, making this likely a read error. Other DNA sequences in the same sample also yield this CDR3. The rearrangement uses TRDV2 and TRDJ1; D uncertain. The CDR3 is made up of 18 amino acids. Germline CDR1 and CDR2: GEAIGNYY and EKD. Trimming left V 1 base short and J 2 bases short, with 22 bases between. Here the CDR3 reads CACDTLLRGRRTTDKLIF. The CDR3 DNA sequence: TGTGCCTGTGACACTCTTCTACGAGGACGTAGAACGACCGATAAACTCATCTTT.

A note on this clone: It is likely a read error: a sequence one base away is far more abundant. The CDR3 protein is CALGEQGPTLPPDWGIGDTDKLIF. The CDR3, as DNA: TGTGCTCTTGGGGAACAAGGTCCTACACTACCCCCTGACTGGGGGATAGGGGACACCGATAAACTCATATTT. The V segment is TRDV1, and no J call was made; TRDD3 was called by the table and not checked on the DNA. Per germline, CDR1 TSWWSYY and CDR2 QGS. The CDR3 covers 24 residues.

This clone was detected a few times. This is likely an artifact of a read error, given a far larger clone one base away. Other DNA sequences from this sample encode an identical CDR3 as well. The rearrangement links TRDV2 to TRDJ1; a weak D match, TRDD3 (6 bases). CDR3 length: 17 residues. The V end lost 3 bases, the J end lost 0 bases, and 19 bases lay between the germline ends. Germline loops: CDR1 GEAIGNYY, CDR2 EKD. CDR3 bases: TGTGCCTGTGACGCCCTTTTGGGAGATACGGACACCGATAAACTCATCTTT. Its translation is CACDALLGDTDTDKLIF.

By sample share, this clone is large. The chain recombines TRDV2 with TRDJ1, with 8 positions matching TRDD2. Germline assignment: CDR1 GEAIGNYY and CDR2 EKD. This CDR3 region has 18 residues. V shed 4 bases, J shed 3 bases, and the junction held 18 bases outside the gene matches. CDR3 coding DNA: TGTGCCTGTGATCGACTTCCTACACAGGGGATTTCGCCCGATAAACTCATCTTT. This translates into CACDRLPTQGISPDKLIF.

The chain employs TRDV2 and TRDJ3; 12 bases line up with TRDD3. The J gene is absent in TCRdb and was assigned here via DNA matching to germline. Germline V CDR1 and CDR2: GEAIGNYY, EKD. This CDR3 is built from 19 residues. Trimming cost V 4 bases and J 2 bases; bases outside gene matches: 8. The CDR3 DNA reads as TGTGCCTGTGATCAACTGGGGGATACAATCCCCTGGGACACCCGACAGATGTTTTTC. This encodes CACDQLGDTIPWDTRQMFF.

The J gene is TRDJ1, the V gene TRDV2; TRDD3 matches at 10 bases. Assignment of the J gene here rests on matching the DNA to germline, because TCRdb gives none. With V trimmed by 2 bases and J by 4 bases, 6 bases remained unmatched. Germline V gives CDR1 GEAIGNYY, CDR2 EKD. CDR3 size: 15 residues. The CDR3 loop is CACDILGDPDDKLIF. The CDR3 DNA follows: TGTGCCTGTGACATACTGGGGGATCCGGACGATAAACTCATCTTT.

In this sample, this clone is medium-sized. The chain links TRDV2 to TRDJ3; TRDD3 matches at 9 bases. Germline values: CDR1 GEAIGNYY, CDR2 EKD. V lost 3 bases to trimming and J lost 0 bases; unmatched junction nucleotides: 14. The CDR3 extends over 21 amino acids. This chain's CDR3 is CACDPLSTGGQSSWDTRQMFF. CDR3 nucleotides: TGTGCCTGTGACCCCCTTAGTACTGGGGGACAGAGCTCCTGGGACACCCGACAGATGTTTTTC.

By sample fraction, this clone is large. The rearrangement uses TRDV2 and TRDJ1; D is uncertain. The CDR3 is 14 amino acids. Germline V gene lookup returns CDR1 GEAIGNYY and CDR2 EKD. V shed 0 bases and J shed 2 bases, with 9 bases lying between them. In DNA form, the CDR3 reads TGTGCCTGTGACACCTTGGTTTCTACCGATAAACTCATCTTT. Its translation: CACDTLVSTDKLIF.